Below are 31 T cell receptor beta chains sequenced from a single sample in a study of CD8 T cells in Susac syndrome. RNA, at about 0.45 to 1 ug, was reverse transcribed with random hexamers. From the immunoSEQ multiplex PCR reads, TCRdb called clonotypes with MiXCR, one entry per CDR3 protein. The table has 190,000 or so distinct CDR3 sequences, over 90% seen once. The sample taken for sequencing was CD4+ T cells from PBMCs. The receptors stem from a human donor with multiple sclerosis.

V is TRBV30 and J is TRBJ1-2; 7 bases match TRBD1. This CDR3 contains 14 residues. Trimming cost V 0 bases and J 6 bases; bases outside gene matches: 7. CDR1 is GTSNPN, CDR2 SVGIG, per germline (reference sequence). This CDR3 reads CAWSVGQVEDGYTF. As DNA, the CDR3 is TGTGCCTGGAGTGTCGGACAGGTCGAGGATGGCTACACCTTC.

V usage is TRBV20-1 and J usage is TRBJ2-7; 10 bases are a match to TRBD2. The J segment lost 9 bases and the V segment lost 3 bases, leaving 5 bases of the junction unmatched. The CDR3 is made up of 12 amino acids. Germline-derived CDR1 and CDR2 are DFQATT and SNEGSKA (reference sequence). The DNA for the CDR3 is TGCAGTGCTAGGACTAGCGGGCTTGGGCAGTACTTC. It codes for CSARTSGLGQYF.

The rearrangement uses TRBV2 and TRBJ1-4; D is undetermined. The CDR3 length is 11 residues. V shed 6 bases and J shed 8 bases, with 7 bases lying between them. CDR1 SNHLY and CDR2 FYNNEI come from the germline V gene. Here the CDR3 reads CASRLQEKLFF. The DNA of the CDR3 is TGTGCCAGCAGGTTACAGGAAAAACTGTTTTTT.

This chain uses TRBV7-8 with TRBJ2-7, with D perhaps being TRBD1 or TRBD2 (5 bases each). Germline CDR1 and CDR2: SGHVS and FQNEAQ. The V gene lost 8 bases and the J gene lost 3 bases, with 11 bases spanning the gap. This CDR3 contains 12 residues. The DNA for the CDR3 is TGTGCCAGCCGGGACGCGGGCTACGAGCAGTACTTC. Its translation: CASRDAGYEQYF.

The chain employs TRBV27 and TRBJ2-1, with 10 bases aligning to TRBD2. CDR3 size: 16 residues. Germline CDR1 is MNHEY and CDR2 is SMNVEV (reference sequence). J lost 1 base, V lost 6 bases, and 6 bases had no gene match. The CDR3 spells CASRRSTSGSYNEQFF. Here the CDR3 DNA reads TGTGCCAGCAGGCGCTCGACTAGCGGGTCCTACAATGAGCAGTTCTTC.

The chain has TRBV10-3 and TRBJ1-1; D unclear. Trimming left V 4 bases short and J 3 bases short, with 12 bases between. Looked up from germline, CDR1 is ENHRY and CDR2 is SYGVKD. This CDR3 comprises 14 residues. CDR3 bases: TGTGCCATCAGTGGGAGCTACGGAGACACTGAAGCTTTCTTT. Its translation is CAISGSYGDTEAFF.

This chain uses TRBV18 with TRBJ1-2, with TRBD1 identical over 7 bases. Germline V gene data show CDR1 as KGHSH and CDR2 as LQKENI. The J segment lost 7 bases and the V segment lost 6 bases, leaving 17 bases of the junction unmatched. This CDR3 spans 16 amino acids. The CDR3 loop is CASSPNWDSKYVGYTF. CDR3 nucleotides: TGTGCCAGCTCCCCCAATTGGGACAGCAAGTATGTTGGCTACACCTTC.

CDR3 bases: TGTGCCAGCAGCGAGACTAGCGGGAGGAACCGCGAGCAGTACTTC. It is translated as CASSETSGRNREQYF. The chain carries TRBV7-6 and TRBJ2-7; TRBD2 matches 13 bases. The junction had 7 bases not matched to a gene; V was cut back by 5 bases and J by 6 bases. CDR1 and CDR2 from the germline V gene are SGHVS and FNYEAQ. This CDR3 has 15 amino acids. The full variable domain, its missing parts supplied by reference TRBV7-6 and TRBJ2-7, is GAGVSQSPRYKVTKRGQDVALRCDPISGHVSLYWYRQALGQGPEFLTYFNYEAQQDKSGLPNDRFSAERPEGSISTLTIQRTEQRDSAMYRCASSETSGRNREQYFGPGTRLTVT.

The rearrangement links TRBV27 to TRBJ2-7; perhaps TRBD2 as D (6 bases). The germline V gene encodes CDR1 MNHEY and CDR2 SMNVEV (reference sequence). The V end lost 5 bases, the J end lost 9 bases, and 17 bases lay between the germline ends. The CDR3 is 13 amino acids. In DNA form, the CDR3 reads TGTGCCAGCAGTACCGGACGGGGGTCCCTGCAGTACTTC. This gives the protein CASSTGRGSLQYF.

The CDR3 region has the DNA TGCAGCGTTGCGGGTCAGTTAAGCTCCTACGAGCAGTACTTC. Protein product: CSVAGQLSSYEQYF. The V and J genes are TRBV29-1 and TRBJ2-7; no clear D gene. Deletions cut 4 bases from V and 0 bases from J, with 13 bases between. The length of the CDR3 is 14 residues. Germline-derived CDR1 and CDR2 are SQVTM and ANQGSEA.

V usage is TRBV24-1 and J usage is TRBJ2-5, with D tentatively TRBD2 (6 bases). The CDR3 covers 14 residues. Germline values: CDR1 KGHDR, CDR2 SFDVKD. V gave up 2 bases and J gave up 4 bases, with 10 bases separating them. The CDR3 DNA is TGTGCCACCAGTGATTCGCGGGACCCAGAGACCCAGTACTTC. This encodes CATSDSRDPETQYF.

This clonotype was found a few times. The rearrangement joins TRBV30 to TRBJ1-5; D call uncertain. The germline V gene has CDR1 GTSNPN and CDR2 SVGIG (reference sequence). The CDR3 contains 13 residues. The V gene lost 0 bases and the J gene lost 3 bases, with 6 bases spanning the gap. DNA of the CDR3: TGTGCCTGGAGTGTACTTTCCAATCAGCCCCAGCATTTT. It specifies CAWSVLSNQPQHF.

This chain connects TRBV7-2 to TRBJ2-7, with a tentative D call TRBD1 (5 bases). From germline, CDR1 is SGHTA and CDR2 FQGNSA. Trimming pared 10 bases from V and 0 bases from J, leaving 13 bases between. The CDR3 spans 13 residues. Here the CDR3 DNA reads TGTGCCATCCGTAAGGGGTCCTCCTACGAGCAGTACTTC. It codes for CAIRKGSSYEQYF. The variable domain in full, with the rest retrieved from reference TRBV7-2 and TRBJ2-7, is GAGVSQSPSNKVTEKGKDVELRCDPISGHTALYWYRQSLGQGLEFLIYFQGNSAPDKSGLPSDRFSAERTGGSVSTLTIQRTQQEDSAVYLCAIRKGSSYEQYFGPGTRLTVT.

The DNA for the CDR3 is TGTGCCAGCAGCCAAAACTTTAATCAGCCCCAGCATTTT. The encoded protein is CASSQNFNQPQHF. The chain couples TRBV3-1 to TRBJ1-5, with unresolved D. V lost 2 bases and J lost 4, with 6 bases in between. The CDR3 is made up of 13 amino acids. The germline CDR1 and CDR2 sequences are LGHDT and YNNKEL (reference sequence).

This sequence joins TRBV7-9 and TRBJ2-5; TRBD2 agrees at 10 bases. Germline V lookup: CDR1 SEHNR, CDR2 FQNEAQ (reference sequence). V dropped 4 bases and J dropped 5; count of bases not matched to a gene: 7. The CDR3 is 15 amino acids. Written as DNA, the CDR3 is TGTGCCAGCAGCTGGCTAGCGGGAGTTTCTGAGACCCAGTACTTC. Its translation: CASSWLAGVSETQYF.

The CDR3 loop is CSARDPGLQYF. The CDR3 DNA is TGCAGTGCTAGAGATCCGGGGCTTCAGTACTTC. The genes are TRBV20-1 and TRBJ2-7; D tentatively fits TRBD1 or TRBD2 (5 bases each). The V end lost 0 bases, the J end lost 10 bases, and 10 bases lay between the germline ends. The CDR3 sequence is 11 residues long. Germline lookup yields CDR1 DFQATT and CDR2 SNEGSKA (reference sequence).

The V call is TRBV4-2, the J call TRBJ1-5; no clear D gene. Trimming cost V 0 bases and J 2 bases, with 8 bases left between them. The CDR3 loop spans 15 amino acids. Germline loops: CDR1 LGHNA, CDR2 YNFKEQ. CDR3 sequence: CASSQEWGGNQPQHF. CDR3 DNA sequence: TGTGCCAGCAGCCAAGAGTGGGGAGGCAATCAGCCCCAGCATTTT.

V usage is TRBV3-1 and J usage is TRBJ2-5; no reliable D call. The germline V and J ends were trimmed by 2 bases and 0 bases, with 7 bases remaining between them. The CDR3 has 14 amino acids. Germline CDR1 reads LGHDT; CDR2 reads YNNKEL (reference sequence). The CDR3 nucleotides read TGTGCCAGCAGCCAACAGCGCGACCAAGAGACCCAGTACTTC. Translated: CASSQQRDQETQYF.

The chain couples TRBV4-2 to TRBJ1-2; no firm D call. Trimming took off 0 bases at V and 9 bases at J, with 8 bases between the two ends. The CDR3 is 12 amino acids. Germline lookup yields CDR1 LGHNA and CDR2 YNFKEQ. CDR3 amino acids: CASSQDRRSYTF. In DNA form, the CDR3 reads TGTGCCAGCAGCCAAGACAGAAGGAGCTACACCTTC.

J is TRBJ2-7 and V is TRBV5-4; D gene uncertain. This CDR3 has 15 amino acids. V dropped 1 base and J dropped 5 bases, with 16 bases sitting between them. The germline CDR1 and CDR2 sequences are SGHNT and YYREEE (reference sequence). The CDR3: CASSLSGVGINEQYF. The CDR3 bases are TGTGCCAGCAGCTTGAGTGGGGTAGGGATTAACGAGCAGTACTTC.

The V and J genes are TRBV27 and TRBJ1-1, with D hard to call. Trimming took 2 bases from V and 4 from J, leaving 8 bases between them. Germline lookup yields CDR1 MNHEY and CDR2 SMNVEV (reference sequence). CDR3 length equals 13 residues. The CDR3 DNA follows: TGTGCCAGCAGTTTAAAGGAAAGCACTGAAGCTTTCTTT. It encodes CASSLKESTEAFF.

The chain is built from TRBV29-1 and TRBJ1-1; 8 nucleotides match TRBD1. Germline trimming cut 7 bases from V and 6 bases from J; bases unmatched to any gene: 10. Germline CDR1 and CDR2: SQVTM and ANQGSEA. This CDR3 is built from 13 residues. The CDR3 nucleotides are TGCAGCGCCCGGACAGGGTCCCAACCTGAAGCTTTCTTT. This translates into CSARTGSQPEAFF.

The chain employs TRBV9 and TRBJ2-3; no reliable D call. V shed 0 bases and J shed 0 bases, with 5 bases lying between them. There are 14 residues in the CDR3. The germline gives CDR1 SGDLS, CDR2 YYNGEE. This CDR3 is CASSVAPSTDTQYF. CDR3 DNA: TGTGCCAGCAGCGTAGCCCCTAGCACAGATACGCAGTATTTT.

The chain links TRBV18 to TRBJ2-7, with 9 bases fitting TRBD1. Germline-derived CDR1 and CDR2 are KGHSH and LQKENI. The CDR3 totals 15 residues. Germline trimming cut 0 bases from V and 3 bases from J; bases unmatched to any gene: 3. CDR3 sequence: CASSPPGQGYYEQYF. CDR3 sequence (DNA): TGTGCCAGCTCACCACCGGGACAGGGATACTACGAGCAGTACTTC.

The genes are TRBV24-1 and TRBJ2-3; D gene unclear. Looked up from germline, CDR1 is KGHDR and CDR2 is SFDVKD. The CDR3 has 14 residues. The V end was cut by 3 bases, the J end by 4 bases, with 10 bases between. In nucleotides, the CDR3 is TGTGCCACCAGTGATACGACCAAACCAGATACGCAGTATTTT. Its translation is CATSDTTKPDTQYF.

This chain uses TRBV30 with TRBJ2-5; D is undetermined. The germline V gene has CDR1 GTSNPN and CDR2 SVGIG (reference sequence). The CDR3 extends over 12 amino acids. V shed 3 bases and J shed 2 bases, with 7 bases lying between them. CDR3 coding DNA: TGTGCCTGGAGGGGGTGGCAAGAGACCCAGTACTTC. Protein product: CAWRGWQETQYF.

V gene TRBV3-1 combines with J gene TRBJ2-7; 9 bases are shared with TRBD2. CDR3 length: 15 amino acids. Per germline, CDR1 LGHDT and CDR2 YNNKEL (reference sequence). After removal of 1 base from V and 2 bases from J, the junction contained 3 bases not matched to a gene. This chain's CDR3 is CASSQGRTSAYEQYF. The CDR3 nucleotides read TGTGCCAGCAGCCAAGGTAGGACTAGCGCCTACGAGCAGTACTTC.

The V and J genes are TRBV3-1 and TRBJ2-5, with TRBD2 identical over 9 bases. The CDR3 has 16 amino acids. The germline CDR1 and CDR2 sequences are LGHDT and YNNKEL (reference sequence). V gave up 1 base and J gave up 5 bases; unmatched junction bases: 8. The CDR3 sequence: CASSQGFSGSWETQYF. The DNA of the CDR3 is TGTGCCAGCAGCCAAGGGTTTAGCGGGAGTTGGGAGACCCAGTACTTC.

This chain connects TRBV2 to TRBJ2-7; the D is unclear. CDR3 length: 12 residues. V dropped 6 bases and J dropped 4 bases, with 10 bases sitting between them. Germline V gene data show CDR1 as SNHLY and CDR2 as FYNNEI. The CDR3 DNA is TGTGCCAGCAGACCCCTAGGGTACGAGCAGTACTTC. It yields the protein CASRPLGYEQYF.

The V call is TRBV27, the J call TRBJ1-2, with no clear D. CDR1 is MNHEY, CDR2 SMNVEV, per germline (reference sequence). The CDR3 has 15 residues. Between the trimmed V and J ends, which lost 5 bases and 7 bases, there was a span of 20 bases. In DNA form, the CDR3 reads TGTGCCAGCAGTCCCCGGGCCCAAAATAATCGTGGCTACACCTTC. Amino acid sequence: CASSPRAQNNRGYTF.

This sequence joins TRBV19 and TRBJ1-2, with no clear D. Trimming took 7 bases from V and 2 from J, leaving 11 bases between them. The CDR3 covers 13 residues. The germline CDR1 and CDR2 sequences are LNHDA and SQIVND (reference sequence). In DNA, the CDR3 is TGTGCCAGTACCCGGACCGTCAACTATGGCTACACCTTC. It codes for CASTRTVNYGYTF.